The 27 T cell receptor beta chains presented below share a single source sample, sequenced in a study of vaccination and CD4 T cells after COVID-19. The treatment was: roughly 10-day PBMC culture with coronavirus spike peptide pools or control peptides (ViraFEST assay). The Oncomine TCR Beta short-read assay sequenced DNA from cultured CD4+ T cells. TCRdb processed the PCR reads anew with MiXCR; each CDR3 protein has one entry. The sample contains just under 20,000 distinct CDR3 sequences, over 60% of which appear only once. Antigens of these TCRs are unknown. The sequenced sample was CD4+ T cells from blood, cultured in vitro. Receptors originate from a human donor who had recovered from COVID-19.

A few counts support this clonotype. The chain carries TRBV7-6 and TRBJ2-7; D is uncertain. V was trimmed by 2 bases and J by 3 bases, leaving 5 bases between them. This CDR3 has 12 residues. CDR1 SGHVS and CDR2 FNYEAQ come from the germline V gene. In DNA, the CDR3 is TGTGCCAGCAGCTTAACTCACTACGAGCAGTACTTC. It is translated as CASSLTHYEQYF.

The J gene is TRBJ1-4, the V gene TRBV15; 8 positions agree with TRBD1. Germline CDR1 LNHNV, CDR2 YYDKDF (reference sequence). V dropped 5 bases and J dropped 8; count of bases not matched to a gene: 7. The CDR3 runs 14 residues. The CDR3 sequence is CATSGQGRGEKLFF. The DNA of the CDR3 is TGTGCCACCAGCGGACAGGGACGGGGGGAAAAACTGTTTTTT. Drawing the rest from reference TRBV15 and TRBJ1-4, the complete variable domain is DAMVIQNPRYQVTQFGKPVTLSCSQTLNHNVMYWYQQKSSQAPKLLFHYYDKDFNNEADTPDNFQSRRPNTSFCFLDIRSPGLGDTAMYLCATSGQGRGEKLFFGSGTQLSVL.

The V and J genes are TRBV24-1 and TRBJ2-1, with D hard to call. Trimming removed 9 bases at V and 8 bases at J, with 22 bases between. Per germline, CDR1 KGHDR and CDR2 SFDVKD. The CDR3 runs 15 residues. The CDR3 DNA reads TGTGCCACCGCTCCTCGATTGGGAAGTCTGGATGAGCAGTTCTTC. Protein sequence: CATAPRLGSLDEQFF.

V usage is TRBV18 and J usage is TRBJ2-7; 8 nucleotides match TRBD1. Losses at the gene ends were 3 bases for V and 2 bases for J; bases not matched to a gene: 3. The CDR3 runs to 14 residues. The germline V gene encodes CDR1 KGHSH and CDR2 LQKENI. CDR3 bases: TGTGCCAGCTCACCCGGGACAGGAACCTACGAGCAGTACTTC. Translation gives CASSPGTGTYEQYF.

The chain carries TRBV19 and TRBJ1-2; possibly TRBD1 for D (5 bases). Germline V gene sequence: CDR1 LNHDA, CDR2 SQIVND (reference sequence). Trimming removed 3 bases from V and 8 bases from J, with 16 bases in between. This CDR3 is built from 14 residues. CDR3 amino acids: CASSMAGPRGGYTF. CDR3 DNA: TGTGCCAGTAGTATGGCGGGACCCCGGGGCGGCTACACCTTC.

In DNA, the CDR3 is TGTGCCAGCAGCGACCCAGGGTTCTATGGCTACACCTTC. Translated: CASSDPGFYGYTF. V gene TRBV7-9 combines with J gene TRBJ1-2, with D tentatively TRBD1 (5 bases). The CDR3 has 13 residues. V was clipped by 5 bases and J by 4 bases, with 11 bases between them. Germline CDR1 is SEHNR and CDR2 is FQNEAQ (reference sequence).

The CDR3 coding sequence is TGTGCCAGCAGTCCGCGACAGGTTGGTGGCTACACCTTC. This sequence encodes CASSPRQVGGYTF. V usage is TRBV2 and J usage is TRBJ1-2; TRBD1 might be the D (6 bases). This CDR3 spans 13 amino acids. Germline values: CDR1 SNHLY, CDR2 FYNNEI. Trimming took 5 bases from V and 7 from J, leaving 14 bases between them.

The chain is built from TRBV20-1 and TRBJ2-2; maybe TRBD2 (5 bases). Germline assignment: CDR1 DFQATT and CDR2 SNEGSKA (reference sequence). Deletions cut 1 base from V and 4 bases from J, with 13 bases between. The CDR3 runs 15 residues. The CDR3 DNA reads TGCAGTGCTAGAGTACGGCTGGACTCCACCGGGGAGCTGTTTTTT. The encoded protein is CSARVRLDSTGELFF.

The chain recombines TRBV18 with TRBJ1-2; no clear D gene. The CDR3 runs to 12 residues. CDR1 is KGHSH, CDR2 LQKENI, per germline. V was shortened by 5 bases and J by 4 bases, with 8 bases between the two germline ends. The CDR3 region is CASSDGFYGYTF. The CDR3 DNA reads TGTGCCAGCTCAGACGGATTCTATGGCTACACCTTC.

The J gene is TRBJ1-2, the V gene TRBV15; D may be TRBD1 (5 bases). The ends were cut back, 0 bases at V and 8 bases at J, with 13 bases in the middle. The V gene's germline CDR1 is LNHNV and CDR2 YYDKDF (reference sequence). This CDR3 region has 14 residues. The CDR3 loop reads CATSRDGRGGGYTF. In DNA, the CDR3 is TGTGCCACCAGCAGAGATGGGAGGGGTGGCGGCTACACCTTC.

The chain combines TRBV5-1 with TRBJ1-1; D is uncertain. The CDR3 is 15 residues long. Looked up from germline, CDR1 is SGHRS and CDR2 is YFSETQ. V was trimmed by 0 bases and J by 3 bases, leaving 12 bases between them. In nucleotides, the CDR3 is TGCGCCAGCAGCTTGGCCGGGCCTCGGGACACTGAAGCTTTCTTT. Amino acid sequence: CASSLAGPRDTEAFF.

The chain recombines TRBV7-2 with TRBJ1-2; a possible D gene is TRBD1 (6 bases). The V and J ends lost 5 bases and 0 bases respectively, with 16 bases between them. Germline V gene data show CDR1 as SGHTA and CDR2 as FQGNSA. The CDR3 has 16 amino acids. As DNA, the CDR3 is TGTGCCAGCAGCCGACGGGGGGGGGCAGCTAACTATGGCTACACCTTC. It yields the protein CASSRRGGAANYGYTF.

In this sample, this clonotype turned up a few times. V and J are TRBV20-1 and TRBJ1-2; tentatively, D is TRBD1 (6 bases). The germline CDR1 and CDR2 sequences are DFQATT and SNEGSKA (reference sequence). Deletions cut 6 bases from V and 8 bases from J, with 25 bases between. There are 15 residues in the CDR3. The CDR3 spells CSATPRDTLGKGYTF. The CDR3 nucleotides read TGCAGTGCCACCCCCCGGGACACCCTAGGGAAGGGCTACACCTTC.

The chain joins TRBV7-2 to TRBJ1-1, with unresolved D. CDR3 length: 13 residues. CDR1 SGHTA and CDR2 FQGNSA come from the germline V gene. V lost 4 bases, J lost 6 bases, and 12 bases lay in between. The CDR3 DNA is TGTGCCAGCAGCTCGAACCCGACGTCTGAAGCTTTCTTT. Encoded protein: CASSSNPTSEAFF.

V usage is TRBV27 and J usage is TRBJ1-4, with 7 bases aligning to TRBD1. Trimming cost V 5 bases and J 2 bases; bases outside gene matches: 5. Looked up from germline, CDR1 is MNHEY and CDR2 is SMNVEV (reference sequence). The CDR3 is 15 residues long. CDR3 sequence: CASSVQGLTNEKLFF. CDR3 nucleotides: TGTGCCAGCAGTGTACAGGGGCTTACTAATGAAAAACTGTTTTTT.

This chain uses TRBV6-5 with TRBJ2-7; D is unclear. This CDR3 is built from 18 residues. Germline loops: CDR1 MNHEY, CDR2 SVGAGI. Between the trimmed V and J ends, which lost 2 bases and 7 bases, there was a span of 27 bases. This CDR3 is CASSYTYKPGPNSGEQYF. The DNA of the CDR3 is TGTGCCAGCAGTTACACCTACAAGCCCGGGCCTAACTCCGGGGAGCAGTACTTC.

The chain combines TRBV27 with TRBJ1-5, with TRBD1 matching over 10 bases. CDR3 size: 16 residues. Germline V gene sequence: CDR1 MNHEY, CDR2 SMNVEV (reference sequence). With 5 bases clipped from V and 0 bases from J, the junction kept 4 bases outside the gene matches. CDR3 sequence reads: CASSGGQGYSNQPQHF. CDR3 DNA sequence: TGTGCCAGCAGTGGGGGACAGGGGTATAGCAATCAGCCCCAGCATTTT.

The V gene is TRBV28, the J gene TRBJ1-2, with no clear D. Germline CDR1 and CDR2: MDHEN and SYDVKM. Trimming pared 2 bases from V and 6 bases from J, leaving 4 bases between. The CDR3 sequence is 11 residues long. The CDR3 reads CASSLGHGYTF. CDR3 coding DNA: TGTGCCAGCAGTTTAGGACATGGCTACACCTTC.

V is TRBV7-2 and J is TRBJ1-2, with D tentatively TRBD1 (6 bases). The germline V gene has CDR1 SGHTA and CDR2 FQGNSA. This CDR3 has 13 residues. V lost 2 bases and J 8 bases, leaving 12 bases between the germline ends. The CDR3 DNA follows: TGTGCCAGCAGCTTATACAGGGAGTACGGCTACACCTTC. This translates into CASSLYREYGYTF.

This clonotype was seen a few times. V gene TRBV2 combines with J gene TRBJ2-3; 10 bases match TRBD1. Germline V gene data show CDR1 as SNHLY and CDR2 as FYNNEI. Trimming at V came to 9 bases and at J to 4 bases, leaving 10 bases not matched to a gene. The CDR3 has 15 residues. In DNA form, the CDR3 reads TGTGCCAGACGAAGACGGGACAGGGGAGCAGATACGCAGTATTTT. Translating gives CARRRRDRGADTQYF.

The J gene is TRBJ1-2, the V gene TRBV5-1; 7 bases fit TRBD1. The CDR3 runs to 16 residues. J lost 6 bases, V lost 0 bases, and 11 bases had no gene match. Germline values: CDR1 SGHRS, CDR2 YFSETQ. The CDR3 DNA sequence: TGCGCCAGCAGCTTGGCTCTTGGAGGGGGCGTAAATGGCTACACCTTC. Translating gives CASSLALGGGVNGYTF.

CDR3 protein: CASSNGGSGSPLHF. The CDR3 DNA is TGTGCCAGCAGCAATGGGGGGTCTGGATCACCCCTCCACTTT. The rearrangement joins TRBV25-1 to TRBJ1-6; TRBD1 might be the D (5 bases). Trimming left V 6 bases short and J 10 bases short, with 16 bases between. Germline V gene sequence: CDR1 MGHDK, CDR2 SYGVNS. This CDR3 comprises 14 residues.

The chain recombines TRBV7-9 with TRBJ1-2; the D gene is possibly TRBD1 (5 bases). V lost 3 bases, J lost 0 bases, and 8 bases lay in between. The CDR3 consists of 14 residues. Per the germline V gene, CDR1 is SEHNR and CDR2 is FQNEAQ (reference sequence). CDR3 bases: TGTGCCAGCAGCTTGACAGCCTCTAACTATGGCTACACCTTC. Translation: CASSLTASNYGYTF.

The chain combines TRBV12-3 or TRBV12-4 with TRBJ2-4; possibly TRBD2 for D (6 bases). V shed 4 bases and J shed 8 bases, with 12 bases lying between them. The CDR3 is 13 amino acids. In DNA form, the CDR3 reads TGTGCCAGCAGTTCGACCGGAGGGCACATTCAGTACTTC. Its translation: CASSSTGGHIQYF.

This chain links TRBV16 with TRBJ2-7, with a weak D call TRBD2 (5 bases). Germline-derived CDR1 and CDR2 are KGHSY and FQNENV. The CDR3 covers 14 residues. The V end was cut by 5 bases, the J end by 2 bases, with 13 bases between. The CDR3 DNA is TGTGCCAGCAGCGCATTCCGGACTGCCTACGAGCAGTACTTC. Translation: CASSAFRTAYEQYF.

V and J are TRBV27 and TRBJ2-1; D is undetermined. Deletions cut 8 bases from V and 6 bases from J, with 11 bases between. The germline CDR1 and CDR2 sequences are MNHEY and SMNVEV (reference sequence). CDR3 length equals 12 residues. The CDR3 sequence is CASANNFNEQFF. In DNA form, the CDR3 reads TGTGCCAGCGCCAATAATTTCAATGAGCAGTTCTTC.

This CDR3 is CASSEDTGGEQYF. Written as DNA, the CDR3 is TGTGCCAGCAGTGAGGACACTGGGGGCGAGCAGTACTTC. The chain joins TRBV2 to TRBJ2-7; D might be TRBD1 or TRBD2, each matching 5 bases. Germline loops: CDR1 SNHLY, CDR2 FYNNEI. The V and J ends lost 3 bases and 6 bases respectively, with 12 bases between them. There are 13 residues in the CDR3. Together with reference TRBV2 and TRBJ2-7, the CDR3 gives the full variable domain: EPEVTQTPSHQVTQMGQEVILRCVPISNHLYFYWYRQILGQKVEFLVSFYNNEISEKSEIFDDQFSVERPDGSNFTLKIRSTKLEDSAMYFCASSEDTGGEQYFGPGTRLTVT.